This T cell receptor beta chain stems from a study of graft-versus-host responses after intestinal transplantation. Study summary: Recipients had transplants, and these were multivisceral, liver-intestinal, or isolated intestinal. Points from the study as a whole: GvH clones turned up in recipient marrow; some had shown up first in ileum or blood. Allograft clonal ratios (graft-versus-host to host-versus-graft) were high in patients who had graft-donor T cell macrochimerism. Peak circulating GvH clone levels tracked with early post-transplant HvG declines.

This clone was recorded a few times. No antigen is known for it. Here immunoSEQ multiplex PCR was the method, and the copy in TCRdb shows in-frame clones only, minus some. Of some 130,000 clones in the sample, about 95% are singletons; the top ten hold around 3.3%. The receptor was isolated from a human donor who received an intestinal transplant. Sample: unstimulated CD8+ T cells sorted from spleen or lymph node cells, taken before intestinal transplant.

The CDR3 protein is CASSYSRGGRGTEAFF. The CDR3 coding sequence is TGTGCCAGCAGTTACTCGAGAGGAGGCCGGGGCACTGAAGCTTTCTTT. This rearrangement joins TRBV6-6 to TRBJ1-1; no definite D call. Trimming stripped 0 bases from V and 4 bases from J, with 15 bases between. Germline CDR1 MNHNY, CDR2 SVGAGI (reference sequence). This CDR3 spans 16 amino acids.